Below are 8 T cell receptor beta chains sequenced from a single sample in a study of CD8+CD57+ T cells in acquired aplastic anemia. Genomic DNA, the template, was used for profiling of the TCR beta VDJ and CDR3. TCRdb recomputed calls from the reads with MiXCR, one row per CDR3 protein. The table records 180,000 or so distinct CDR3 sequences, less than 50% of them present only once. Patients included in sequencing had previously demonstrated CD8+CD57+ cell expansion by flow cytometry. What was sequenced was sorted CD4+, CD8+, or CD8+CD57+ T cells (not recorded which) from PBMCs. All receptors derive from a human donor with aplastic anemia.

This clonotype was detected ten times or more. V usage is TRBV6-2 or TRBV6-3 and J usage is TRBJ2-3; D ambiguous. Per the germline V gene, CDR1 is MNHEY and CDR2 is SVGEGT. The germline V and J ends were trimmed by 5 bases and 3 bases, with 3 bases remaining between them. There are 11 residues in the CDR3. The DNA of the CDR3 is TGTGCCAGCAGTCAAACAGATACGCAGTATTTT. Its protein product is CASSQTDTQYF.

Of note for this clonotype: Since a much larger clone is just one base distant, this may be a read error. The final CDR3 position lacks the conserved phenylalanine or tryptophan, pointing to a likely read error. V is TRBV6-1 and J is TRBJ1-1; D unclear. The germline gives CDR1 MNHNS, CDR2 SASEGT. V lost 5 bases, J lost 1 base, and 11 bases lay in between. CDR3 length: 14 amino acids. The CDR3 sequence is CASSTGWGNTEAFL. DNA for the CDR3: TGTGCCAGCAGTACCGGGTGGGGGAACACTGAAGCTTTCCTT.

This clonotype has just a few counts. One end of the junction varies from germline; a read error may be responsible. The chain carries TRBV6-2 or TRBV6-3 and TRBJ2-7; 7 positions agree with TRBD2. Looked up from germline, CDR1 is MNHEY and CDR2 is SVGEGT. The CDR3 is made up of 12 amino acids. The CDR3 loop reads CASSYWGGEQYF. DNA of the CDR3: TGTGCCAGCAGCTACTGGGGGGGCGAGCAGTACTTC.

The CDR3 loop is CASSLAGEVFGYTF. DNA for the CDR3: TGTGCCAGCAGCTTAGCGGGGGAGGTCTTTGGCTACACCTTC. This chain joins TRBV7-6 and TRBJ1-2; possible D gene TRBD1, 5 bases. The germline gives CDR1 SGHVS, CDR2 FNYEAQ. V was clipped by 0 bases and J by 7 bases, with 12 bases between them. The CDR3 extends over 14 amino acids. Together with reference TRBV7-6 and TRBJ1-2, the CDR3 gives the full variable domain: GAGVSQSPRYKVTKRGQDVALRCDPISGHVSLYWYRQALGQGPEFLTYFNYEAQQDKSGLPNDRFSAERPEGSISTLTIQRTEQRDSAMYRCASSLAGEVFGYTFGSGTRLTVV.

This clonotype showed up many times. The chain combines TRBV7-9 with TRBJ2-1; TRBD1 aligns across 7 bases. This CDR3 is built from 14 residues. Germline V gives CDR1 SEHNR, CDR2 FQNEAQ (reference sequence). With V trimmed by 5 bases and J by 7 bases, 8 bases remained unmatched. Here the CDR3 reads CASSRGEGANEQFF. The CDR3 coding sequence is TGTGCCAGCAGCCGTGGAGAGGGGGCGAATGAGCAGTTCTTC.

At least ten counts were recorded for this clonotype. The V and J genes are TRBV19 and TRBJ2-7; possibly TRBD1 for D (6 bases). The CDR3 extends over 14 amino acids. The V and J ends lost 1 base and 5 bases respectively, with 12 bases between them. CDR1 is LNHDA and CDR2 is SQIVND in the germline V gene (reference sequence). The CDR3 spells CASSIVAQGHEQYF. Here the CDR3 DNA reads TGTGCCAGTAGTATAGTTGCACAGGGCCACGAGCAGTACTTC.

This rearrangement joins TRBV24-1 to TRBJ2-2; 10 positions match TRBD2. CDR1 and CDR2 from the germline V gene are KGHDR and SFDVKD. V shed 4 bases, J shed 4 bases, and the junction held 5 bases outside the gene matches. CDR3 length: 16 amino acids. The CDR3 loop is CATSEVAGGITGELFF. CDR3 nucleotides: TGTGCCACCAGTGAAGTAGCGGGAGGTATCACCGGGGAGCTGTTTTTT.

This clonotype has a handful of counts. A read error may be the cause here, since a much bigger clone is one base away. It is likely a read error, because the conserved phenylalanine at the end of the CDR3 is missing. The V and J genes are TRBV4-3 and TRBJ1-1; D uncertain. V gave up 4 bases and J gave up 1 base, with 13 bases separating them. This CDR3 has 15 amino acids. Germline V gives CDR1 LGHNA, CDR2 YSLEER. The CDR3 DNA is TGCGCCAGCAGCCCCCCAAAGGCCTGGAACACTGAAGCTTTCCTT. It encodes CASSPPKAWNTEAFL.